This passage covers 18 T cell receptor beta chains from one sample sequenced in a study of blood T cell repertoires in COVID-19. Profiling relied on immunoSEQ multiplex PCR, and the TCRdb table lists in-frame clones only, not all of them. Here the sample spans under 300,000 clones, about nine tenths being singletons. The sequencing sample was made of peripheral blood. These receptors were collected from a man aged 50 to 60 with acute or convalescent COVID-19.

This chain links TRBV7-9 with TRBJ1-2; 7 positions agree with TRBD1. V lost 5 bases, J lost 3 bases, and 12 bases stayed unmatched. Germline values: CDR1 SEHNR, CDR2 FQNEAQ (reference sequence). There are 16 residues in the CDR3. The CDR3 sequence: CASSPPYGGGDYGYTF. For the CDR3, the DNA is TGTGCCAGCAGCCCCCCCTATGGAGGGGGCGACTATGGCTACACCTTC.

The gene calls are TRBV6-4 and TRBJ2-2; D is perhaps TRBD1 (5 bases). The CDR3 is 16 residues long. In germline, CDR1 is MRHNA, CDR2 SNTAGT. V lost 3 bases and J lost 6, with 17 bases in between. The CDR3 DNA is TGTGCCAGCAGTGAGGACATAGAGTACAAAGCCGGGGAGCTGTTTTTT. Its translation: CASSEDIEYKAGELFF.

As DNA, the CDR3 is TGTGCCAGCAGTCGGGGGCTCATCCGAGGCTCTGGAAACACCATATATTTT. Amino acid sequence: CASSRGLIRGSGNTIYF. The chain recombines TRBV6-6 with TRBJ1-3; tentatively, D is TRBD1 (6 bases). Germline CDR1 MNHNY, CDR2 SVGAGI (reference sequence). This CDR3 has 17 amino acids. V was pared by 5 bases and J by 0 bases, with 17 bases between.

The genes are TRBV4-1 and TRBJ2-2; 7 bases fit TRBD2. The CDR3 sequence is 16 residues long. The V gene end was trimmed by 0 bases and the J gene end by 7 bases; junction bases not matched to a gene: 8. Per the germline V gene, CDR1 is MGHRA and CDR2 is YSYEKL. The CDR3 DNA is TGCGCCAGCAGCCAAGATCGGACTAGAACTGGCGGGGAGCTGTTTTTT. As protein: CASSQDRTRTGGELFF.

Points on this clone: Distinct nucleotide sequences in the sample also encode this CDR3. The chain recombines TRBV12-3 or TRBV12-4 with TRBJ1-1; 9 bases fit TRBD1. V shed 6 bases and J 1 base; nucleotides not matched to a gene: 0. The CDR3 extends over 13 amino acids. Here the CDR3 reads CASRGQGNTEAFF. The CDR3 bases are TGTGCCAGCAGGGGACAGGGGAACACTGAAGCTTTCTTT.

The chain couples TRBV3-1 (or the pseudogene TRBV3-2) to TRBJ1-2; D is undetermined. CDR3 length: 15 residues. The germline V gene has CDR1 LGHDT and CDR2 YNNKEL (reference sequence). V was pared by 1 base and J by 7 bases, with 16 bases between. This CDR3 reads CASSQGGSPVGGYTF. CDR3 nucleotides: TGTGCCAGCAGCCAAGGAGGCTCCCCGGTGGGTGGCTACACCTTC.

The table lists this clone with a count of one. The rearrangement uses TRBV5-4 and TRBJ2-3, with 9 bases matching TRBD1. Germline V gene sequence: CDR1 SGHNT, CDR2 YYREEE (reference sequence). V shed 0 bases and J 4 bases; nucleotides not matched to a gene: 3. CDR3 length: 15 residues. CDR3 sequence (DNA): TGTGCCAGCAGCTTGGGGACAGGGGAAGCAGATACGCAGTATTTT. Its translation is CASSLGTGEADTQYF.

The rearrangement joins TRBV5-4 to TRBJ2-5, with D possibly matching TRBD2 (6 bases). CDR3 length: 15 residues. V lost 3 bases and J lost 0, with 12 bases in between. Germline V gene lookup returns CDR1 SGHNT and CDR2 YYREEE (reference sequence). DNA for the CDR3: TGTGCCAGCAGCTCCAAACGGGGGTACCAAGAGACCCAGTACTTC. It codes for CASSSKRGYQETQYF.

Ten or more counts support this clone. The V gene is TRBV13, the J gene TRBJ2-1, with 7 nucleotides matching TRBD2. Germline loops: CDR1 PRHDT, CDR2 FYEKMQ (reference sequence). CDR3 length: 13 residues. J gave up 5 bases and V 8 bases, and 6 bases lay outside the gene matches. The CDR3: CASGGGYNNEQFF. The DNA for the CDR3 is TGTGCCAGCGGCGGGGGATACAACAATGAGCAGTTCTTC.

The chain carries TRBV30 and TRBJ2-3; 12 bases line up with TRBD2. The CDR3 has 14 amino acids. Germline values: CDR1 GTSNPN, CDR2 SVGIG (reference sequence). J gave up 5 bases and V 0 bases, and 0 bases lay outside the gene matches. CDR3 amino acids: CAWSVLAGGDTQYF. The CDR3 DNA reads TGTGCCTGGAGTGTACTAGCGGGGGGAGATACGCAGTATTTT.

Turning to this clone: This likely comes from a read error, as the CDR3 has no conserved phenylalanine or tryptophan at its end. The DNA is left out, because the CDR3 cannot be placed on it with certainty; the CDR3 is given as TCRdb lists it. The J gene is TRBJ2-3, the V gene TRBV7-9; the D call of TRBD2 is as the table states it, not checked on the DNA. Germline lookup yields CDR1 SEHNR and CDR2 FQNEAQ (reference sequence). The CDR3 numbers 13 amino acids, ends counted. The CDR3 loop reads CASSNSTSGEYII.

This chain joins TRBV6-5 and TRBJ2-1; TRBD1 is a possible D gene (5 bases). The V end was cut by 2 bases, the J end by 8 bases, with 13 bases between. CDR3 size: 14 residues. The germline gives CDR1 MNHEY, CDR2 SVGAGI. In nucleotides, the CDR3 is TGTGCCAGCAGTTACGCGCTAGGGGCCGATGAGCAGTTCTTC. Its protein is CASSYALGADEQFF.

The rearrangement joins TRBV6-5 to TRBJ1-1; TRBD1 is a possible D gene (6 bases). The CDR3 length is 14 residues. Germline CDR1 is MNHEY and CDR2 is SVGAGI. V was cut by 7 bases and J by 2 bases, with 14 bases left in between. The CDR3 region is CASTRDRFNTEAFF. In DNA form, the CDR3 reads TGTGCCAGCACCCGAGACAGGTTCAACACTGAAGCTTTCTTT.

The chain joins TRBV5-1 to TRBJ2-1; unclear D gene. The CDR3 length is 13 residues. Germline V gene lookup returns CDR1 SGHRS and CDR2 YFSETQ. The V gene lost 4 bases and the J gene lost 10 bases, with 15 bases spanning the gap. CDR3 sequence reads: CASSPGYDGEQFF. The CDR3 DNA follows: TGCGCCAGCAGCCCTGGGTACGACGGGGAGCAGTTCTTC. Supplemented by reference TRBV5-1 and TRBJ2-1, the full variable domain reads KAGVTQTPRYLIKTRGQQVTLSCSPISGHRSVSWYQQTPGQGLQFLFEYFSETQRNKGNFPGRFSGRQFSNSRSEMNVSTLELGDSALYLCASSPGYDGEQFFGPGTRLTVL.

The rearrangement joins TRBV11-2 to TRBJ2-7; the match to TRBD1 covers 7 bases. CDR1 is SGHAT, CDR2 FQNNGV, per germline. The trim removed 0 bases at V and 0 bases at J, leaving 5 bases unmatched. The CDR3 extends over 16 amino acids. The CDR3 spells CASSLDYRGSSYEQYF. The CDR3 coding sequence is TGTGCCAGCAGCTTAGATTACAGGGGATCCTCCTACGAGCAGTACTTC.

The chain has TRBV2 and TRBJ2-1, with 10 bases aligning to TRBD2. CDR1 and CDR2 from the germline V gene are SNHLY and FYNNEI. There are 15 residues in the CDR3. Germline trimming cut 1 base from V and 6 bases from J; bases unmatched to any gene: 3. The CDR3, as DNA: TGTGCCAGCAGTGAAGGAGCGGGGGGGCTCAATGAGCAGTTCTTC. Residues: CASSEGAGGLNEQFF.

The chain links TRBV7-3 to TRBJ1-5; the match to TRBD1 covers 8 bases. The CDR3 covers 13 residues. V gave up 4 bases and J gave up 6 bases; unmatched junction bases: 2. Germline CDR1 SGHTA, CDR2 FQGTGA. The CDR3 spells CASSSGQAQPQHF. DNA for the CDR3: TGTGCCAGCAGCTCGGGACAGGCTCAGCCCCAGCATTTT.

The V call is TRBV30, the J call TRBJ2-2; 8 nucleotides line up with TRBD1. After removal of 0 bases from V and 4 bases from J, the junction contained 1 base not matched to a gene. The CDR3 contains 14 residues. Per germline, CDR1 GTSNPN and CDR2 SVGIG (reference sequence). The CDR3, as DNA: TGTGCCTGGAGTGTGACAGGGGTCACCGGGGAGCTGTTTTTT. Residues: CAWSVTGVTGELFF.